One and the same sample provided the 28 T cell receptor beta chains below, sequenced in a study of human T cells and chemical hapten exposure. TCRdb redid the calling of the RACE reads with MiXCR, one entry per CDR3 protein. The sample holds approximately 370,000 distinct CDR3 sequences, around 5.5% seen once. Stated time point: pre-sensitization, week 0. Noted treatment: therapeutic diphenylcyclopropenone sensitization with weekly scalp DPC. The material sequenced was whole blood, taken in connection with sensitization to the hapten diphenylcyclopropenone (DPC). These receptors all come from a woman under 30 with alopecia areata. Some clones in this sample may be carry-over from other donors' samples.

This clonotype was seen a few times. This chain connects TRBV12-3 or TRBV12-4 to TRBJ2-5; D may be TRBD2 (5 bases). The CDR3 consists of 13 residues. Trimming took 5 bases from V and 5 from J, leaving 12 bases between them. The CDR3 region has the DNA TGTGCCAGCAGTCCCGCAGAGGGCGAGACCCAGTACTTC. Encoded protein: CASSPAEGETQYF.

This chain links TRBV10-3 with TRBJ2-2, with a tentative D call TRBD2 (5 bases). The CDR3 has 13 amino acids. Looked up from germline, CDR1 is ENHRY and CDR2 is SYGVKD. The V and J ends lost 3 bases and 6 bases respectively, with 8 bases between them. The CDR3 DNA sequence: TGTGCCATCAGTGACTCGGAGGCCGGGGAGCTGTTTTTT. Residues: CAISDSEAGELFF.

In this sample, this clonotype turned up a few times. The chain recombines TRBV5-1 with TRBJ2-1, with 7 bases aligning to TRBD1. The CDR3 runs 16 residues. From germline, CDR1 is SGHRS and CDR2 YFSETQ. V dropped 3 bases and J dropped 0; count of bases not matched to a gene: 6. CDR3 sequence: CASSSWGQSSYNEQFF. The CDR3 region has the DNA TGCGCCAGCAGCTCCTGGGGACAGAGCTCCTACAATGAGCAGTTCTTC.

The chain combines TRBV6-2 or TRBV6-3 with TRBJ1-5; 9 bases map to TRBD1. From germline, CDR1 is MNHEY and CDR2 SVGEGT. V dropped 5 bases and J dropped 2; count of bases not matched to a gene: 4. The CDR3 is 15 amino acids. The CDR3 DNA is TGTGCCAGCAGTGGACAGGGGACGGGCAATCAGCCCCAGCATTTT. Protein sequence: CASSGQGTGNQPQHF.

This clonotype was seen repeatedly, ten times or more. The chain joins TRBV25-1 to TRBJ1-1; perhaps TRBD1 as D (5 bases). The V gene's germline CDR1 is MGHDK and CDR2 SYGVNS. Deletions cut 6 bases from V and 5 bases from J, with 10 bases between. CDR3 length equals 12 residues. The DNA for the CDR3 is TGTGCCAGCAGGATCCAGGGTACTGAAGCTTTCTTT. Translation: CASRIQGTEAFF.

A remark on this clonotype: One base away lies a much larger clone, so this may be a sequencing read error. CDR3 amino acids: CASSFENYGYTF. The CDR3 DNA is TGTGCCAGCAGCTTCGAGAACTATGGCTACACCTTC. V usage is TRBV7-8 and J usage is TRBJ1-2; D is unresolved. The CDR3 consists of 12 residues. V was pared by 3 bases and J by 2 bases, with 4 bases between. The germline V gene encodes CDR1 SGHVS and CDR2 FQNEAQ.

This clonotype was seen ten or more times. This chain joins TRBV11-2 and TRBJ1-1, with a tentative D call TRBD1 (6 bases). The CDR3 runs to 14 residues. The germline gives CDR1 SGHAT, CDR2 FQNNGV. Trimming removed 1 base at V and 6 bases at J, with 12 bases between. The CDR3 sequence: CASSLAQGLAEAFF. The CDR3 DNA follows: TGTGCCAGCAGCTTAGCCCAGGGGCTCGCTGAAGCTTTCTTT.

This clonotype was counted at least ten times. DNA for the CDR3: TGCGCCAGCAGCCCGTCGGACAGGATAGCAAAACTGTTTTTT. It yields the protein CASSPSDRIAKLFF. V usage is TRBV5-1 and J usage is TRBJ1-4; 7 positions agree with TRBD1. The junction had 10 bases not matched to a gene; V was cut back by 4 bases and J by 10 bases. Germline V gene data show CDR1 as SGHRS and CDR2 as YFSETQ. The CDR3 spans 14 residues.

V and J are TRBV7-6 and TRBJ2-3; 7 bases fit TRBD1. V shed 4 bases and J 2 bases; nucleotides not matched to a gene: 15. In germline, CDR1 is SGHVS, CDR2 FNYEAQ. This CDR3 comprises 18 residues. The CDR3 sequence: CASSSDGTAQRLTDTQYF. CDR3 DNA sequence: TGTGCCAGCAGCTCTGATGGGACAGCGCAGCGCCTCACAGATACGCAGTATTTT. The variable domain in full, with the rest retrieved from reference TRBV7-6 and TRBJ2-3, is GAGVSQSPRYKVTKRGQDVALRCDPISGHVSLYWYRQALGQGPEFLTYFNYEAQQDKSGLPNDRFSAERPEGSISTLTIQRTEQRDSAMYRCASSSDGTAQRLTDTQYFGPGTRLTVL.

This clonotype showed up just a few times. The CDR3: CASSPRELAKNIQYF. The CDR3 DNA reads TGTGCCAGCTCACCACGGGAGTTAGCCAAAAACATTCAGTACTTC. This sequence joins TRBV18 and TRBJ2-4; the D gene is possibly TRBD2 (5 bases). The germline gives CDR1 KGHSH, CDR2 LQKENI. Between the trimmed V and J ends, which lost 1 base and 0 bases, there was a span of 7 bases. The CDR3 runs 15 residues. The full variable domain, completed using reference TRBV18 and TRBJ2-4, is NAGVMQNPRHLVRRRGQEARLRCSPMKGHSHVYWYRQLPEEGLKFMVYLQKENIIDESGMPKERFSAEFPKEGPSILRIQQVVRGDSAAYFCASSPRELAKNIQYFGAGTRLSVL.

In its sample, this clonotype was seen many times. The genes are TRBV11-2 and TRBJ2-1; D is unresolved. The V end was cut by 0 bases, the J end by 8 bases, with 17 bases between. Germline values: CDR1 SGHAT, CDR2 FQNNGV. The length of the CDR3 is 16 residues. This chain's CDR3 is CASSLESGMGLDEQFF. In DNA, the CDR3 is TGTGCCAGCAGCTTAGAGTCGGGCATGGGTCTAGATGAGCAGTTCTTC.

This clonotype was seen at least ten times. The chain recombines TRBV3-1 with TRBJ1-1; D remains unclear. Germline CDR1 reads LGHDT; CDR2 reads YNNKEL (reference sequence). The V end lost 1 base, the J end lost 4 bases, and 7 bases lay between the germline ends. CDR3 size: 13 residues. CDR3 bases: TGTGCCAGCAGCCAAGCTGTGGGCACTGAAGCTTTCTTT. Translating gives CASSQAVGTEAFF.

In this sample, this clonotype turned up a few times. The CDR3: CASSVDWQETQYF. The CDR3 DNA reads TGTGCCAGCAGTGTAGACTGGCAAGAGACCCAGTACTTC. The chain has TRBV2 and TRBJ2-5, with D hard to call. V lost 4 bases and J 2 bases, leaving 8 bases between the germline ends. The CDR3 has 13 amino acids. The germline V gene encodes CDR1 SNHLY and CDR2 FYNNEI.

V usage is TRBV5-6 and J usage is TRBJ1-6; D gene uncertain. Deletions cut 4 bases from V and 8 bases from J, with 13 bases between. Germline CDR1 and CDR2: SGHDT and YYEEEE. This CDR3 comprises 14 residues. For the CDR3, the DNA is TGTGCCAGCAGCCCGGGGAGGGTTGATTCACCCCTCCACTTT. It encodes CASSPGRVDSPLHF.

The rearrangement links TRBV3-1 to TRBJ1-5, with TRBD1 matching over 9 bases. CDR1 is LGHDT and CDR2 is YNNKEL in the germline V gene (reference sequence). V trimming: 2 bases; J trimming: 1 base; junction bases outside the gene matches: 6. CDR3 length: 17 residues. The chain's CDR3 is CASSQWGQGGSNQPQHF. CDR3 bases: TGTGCCAGCAGCCAATGGGGACAGGGTGGGAGCAATCAGCCCCAGCATTTT.

This clonotype has just one count. Here the CDR3 omits its conserved ending phenylalanine or tryptophan, so a read error is the likely source. This chain connects TRBV12-3 or TRBV12-4 to TRBJ1-6; TRBD1 might be the D (5 bases). This CDR3 is built from 17 residues. The ends were cut back, 3 bases at V and 6 bases at J, with 18 bases in the middle. DNA for the CDR3: TGTGCCAGCAGTTTGGGGACGCCGAGCTGGAGTAATTCACCCCTCCACTCT. It specifies CASSLGTPSWSNSPLHS.

A few counts support this clonotype. This chain connects TRBV7-2 to TRBJ2-3; 9 positions agree with TRBD2. J gave up 2 bases and V 0 bases, and 6 bases lay outside the gene matches. In germline, CDR1 is SGHTA, CDR2 FQGNSA. The CDR3 covers 17 residues. The DNA of the CDR3 is TGTGCCAGCAGCTTAGCGGTGAGACTAGCGGACACAGATACGCAGTATTTT. It specifies CASSLAVRLADTDTQYF. Together with reference TRBV7-2 and TRBJ2-3, the CDR3 gives the full variable domain: GAGVSQSPSNKVTEKGKDVELRCDPISGHTALYWYRQSLGQGLEFLIYFQGNSAPDKSGLPSDRFSAERTGGSVSTLTIQRTQQEDSAVYLCASSLAVRLADTDTQYFGPGTRLTVL.

The chain links TRBV20-1 to TRBJ1-4, with no clear D. The germline V gene has CDR1 DFQATT and CDR2 SNEGSKA (reference sequence). With 2 bases removed from V and 0 bases from J, the gap between germline ends came to 7 bases. The CDR3 is 14 amino acids. Written as DNA, the CDR3 is TGCAGTGCTAGATGGGCGGCAACTAATGAAAAACTGTTTTTT. It is translated as CSARWAATNEKLFF.

This clonotype was observed a few times. The rearrangement links TRBV28 to TRBJ2-7, with 9 bases that match TRBD1. Trimming removed 4 bases from V and 6 bases from J; junction bases left unmatched: 7. The CDR3 covers 14 residues. CDR1 MDHEN and CDR2 SYDVKM come from the germline V gene. Here the CDR3 DNA reads TGTGCCAGCAGTTCCGGGACAGGGACGGGCGAGCAGTACTTC. Its translation is CASSSGTGTGEQYF.

This clonotype was observed a few times. The V gene is TRBV4-1, the J gene TRBJ2-2; D may match TRBD1 or TRBD2 (5 bases each). The germline CDR1 and CDR2 sequences are MGHRA and YSYEKL. The CDR3 has 15 residues. V was shortened by 4 bases and J by 5 bases, with 14 bases between the two germline ends. CDR3 region: CASSPGTGWTGELFF. In DNA, the CDR3 is TGCGCCAGCAGCCCCGGGACCGGGTGGACCGGGGAGCTGTTTTTT.

This clonotype was counted between two and nine times. The J gene is TRBJ2-4, the V gene TRBV18; 8 positions match TRBD2. Trimming removed 3 bases from V and 2 bases from J; junction bases left unmatched: 9. This CDR3 is 17 amino acids long. The V gene's germline CDR1 is KGHSH and CDR2 LQKENI. In DNA form, the CDR3 reads TGTGCCAGCTCACCTGACGGGGGGGCCAGGTCCAAAAACATTCAGTACTTC. Translated: CASSPDGGARSKNIQYF.

The table lists this clonotype with a few counts. The V and J genes are TRBV9 and TRBJ2-1, with TRBD2 identical over 8 bases. This CDR3 spans 18 amino acids. Germline-derived CDR1 and CDR2 are SGDLS and YYNGEE. V dropped 4 bases and J dropped 7; count of bases not matched to a gene: 19. Written as DNA, the CDR3 is TGTGCCAGCAGCCCACGGGGGGCCCGGGGGGGCCTCGGAAATGAGCAGTTCTTC. This encodes CASSPRGARGGLGNEQFF.

Many counts were recorded for this clonotype. The chain is built from TRBV7-9 and TRBJ2-3, with 9 bases matching TRBD2. V lost 4 bases and J lost 0; bases outside the gene matches: 5. The germline V gene has CDR1 SEHNR and CDR2 FQNEAQ (reference sequence). The CDR3 contains 16 residues. DNA for the CDR3: TGTGCCAGCAGCTACTTAGCGGGGGAGAGCACAGATACGCAGTATTTT. Translation gives CASSYLAGESTDTQYF.

There are many counts of this clonotype. This rearrangement joins TRBV20-1 to TRBJ2-3; maybe TRBD1 (6 bases). CDR1 and CDR2 from the germline V gene are DFQATT and SNEGSKA (reference sequence). The germline V and J ends were trimmed by 3 bases and 3 bases, with 10 bases remaining between them. This CDR3 contains 13 residues. The DNA of the CDR3 is TGCAGTGCTAGCCGGACAGAGACAGATACGCAGTATTTT. Translated, it gives CSASRTETDTQYF.

This clonotype was seen a handful of times. The gene calls are TRBV7-6 and TRBJ2-7; 8 bases align to TRBD2. CDR1 is SGHVS, CDR2 FNYEAQ, per germline. The trim removed 5 bases at V and 1 base at J, leaving 13 bases unmatched. The CDR3 spans 17 residues. The CDR3 sequence is CASSNRSPGTRSYEQYF. The DNA of the CDR3 is TGTGCCAGCAGCAACCGCTCCCCCGGGACTAGATCCTACGAGCAGTACTTC. The full variable domain, with the rest looked up from reference TRBV7-6 and TRBJ2-7, is GAGVSQSPRYKVTKRGQDVALRCDPISGHVSLYWYRQALGQGPEFLTYFNYEAQQDKSGLPNDRFSAERPEGSISTLTIQRTEQRDSAMYRCASSNRSPGTRSYEQYFGPGTRLTVT.

This clonotype was seen many times. The chain couples TRBV7-9 to TRBJ1-1; D may be TRBD1 (5 bases). This CDR3 comprises 14 residues. Germline CDR1 is SEHNR and CDR2 is FQNEAQ (reference sequence). V was pared by 3 bases and J by 2 bases, with 10 bases between. CDR3 sequence (DNA): TGTGCCAGCAGCTTCCGACAGAACAACACTGAAGCTTTCTTT. Translating it yields CASSFRQNNTEAFF.

This clonotype was picked up many times. V is TRBV29-1 and J is TRBJ2-5; either TRBD1 or TRBD2 may supply D (5 bases each). The CDR3 consists of 15 residues. Germline CDR1 is SQVTM and CDR2 is ANQGSEA. V lost 4 bases to trimming and J lost 4 bases, with 19 bases between them. The CDR3 region is CSVGGQGVRGETQYF. CDR3 nucleotide sequence: TGCAGCGTTGGCGGCCAGGGAGTTAGGGGAGAGACCCAGTACTTC.

This clonotype was detected ten times or more. This rearrangement joins TRBV12-3 or TRBV12-4 to TRBJ2-3; 7 bases line up with TRBD1. With 1 base clipped from V and 11 bases from J, the junction kept 0 bases outside the gene matches. This CDR3 is built from 11 residues. Here the CDR3 DNA reads TGTGCCAGCAGTTTAGGACAGGGGCAGTATTTT. Protein sequence: CASSLGQGQYF.